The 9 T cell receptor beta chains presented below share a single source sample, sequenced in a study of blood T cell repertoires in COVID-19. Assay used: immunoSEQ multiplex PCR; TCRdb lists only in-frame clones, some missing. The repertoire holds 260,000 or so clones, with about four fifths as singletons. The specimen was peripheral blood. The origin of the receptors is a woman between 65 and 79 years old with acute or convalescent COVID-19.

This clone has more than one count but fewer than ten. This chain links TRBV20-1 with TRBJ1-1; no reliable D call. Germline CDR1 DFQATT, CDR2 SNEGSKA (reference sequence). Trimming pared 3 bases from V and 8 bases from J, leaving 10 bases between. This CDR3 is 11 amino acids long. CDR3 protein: CSARWAREAFF. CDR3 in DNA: TGCAGTGCTAGGTGGGCACGGGAAGCTTTCTTT.

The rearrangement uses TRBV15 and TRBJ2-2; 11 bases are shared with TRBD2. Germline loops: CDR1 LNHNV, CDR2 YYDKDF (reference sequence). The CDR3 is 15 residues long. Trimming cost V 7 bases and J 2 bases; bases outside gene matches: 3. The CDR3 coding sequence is TGTGCCACCACTAGCGGGGGGCTAAACACCGGGGAGCTGTTTTTT. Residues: CATTSGGLNTGELFF.

CDR3 sequence: CASSYPGQGATYEQYF. CDR3 DNA sequence: TGTGCCAGCAGTTACCCCGGACAGGGGGCCACCTACGAGCAGTACTTC. V is TRBV6-6 and J is TRBJ2-7, with 11 nucleotides matching TRBD1. J lost 2 bases, V lost 2 bases, and 5 bases had no gene match. The germline V gene encodes CDR1 MNHNY and CDR2 SVGAGI (reference sequence). CDR3 length: 16 amino acids.

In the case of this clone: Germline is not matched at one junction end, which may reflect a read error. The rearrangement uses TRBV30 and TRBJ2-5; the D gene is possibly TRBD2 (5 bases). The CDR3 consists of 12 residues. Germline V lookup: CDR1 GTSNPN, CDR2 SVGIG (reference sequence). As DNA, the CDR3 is TGTGCCTGGAGTGGAGGGCAAGGGACCCAGTACTTC. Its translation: CAWSGGQGTQYF.

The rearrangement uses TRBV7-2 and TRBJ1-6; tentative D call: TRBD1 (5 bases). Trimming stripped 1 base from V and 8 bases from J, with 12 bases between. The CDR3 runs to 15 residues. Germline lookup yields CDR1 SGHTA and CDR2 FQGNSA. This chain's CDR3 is CASSLDRSLYSPLHF. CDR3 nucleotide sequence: TGTGCCAGCAGCTTAGACAGGAGCTTATATTCACCCCTCCACTTT.

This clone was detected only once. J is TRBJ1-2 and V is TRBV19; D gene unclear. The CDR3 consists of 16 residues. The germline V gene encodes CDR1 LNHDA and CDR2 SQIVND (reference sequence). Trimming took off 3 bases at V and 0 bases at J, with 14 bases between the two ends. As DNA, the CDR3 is TGTGCCAGTAGTATCGGTACAGCCGCCTCTAACTATGGCTACACCTTC. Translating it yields CASSIGTAASNYGYTF.

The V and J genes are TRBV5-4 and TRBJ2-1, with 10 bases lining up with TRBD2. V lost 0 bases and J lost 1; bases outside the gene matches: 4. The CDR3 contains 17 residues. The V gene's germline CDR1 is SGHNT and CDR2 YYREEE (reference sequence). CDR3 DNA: TGTGCCAGCAGCTTGGGTACTAGCGGGGTTTCCTACAATGAGCAGTTCTTC. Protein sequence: CASSLGTSGVSYNEQFF.

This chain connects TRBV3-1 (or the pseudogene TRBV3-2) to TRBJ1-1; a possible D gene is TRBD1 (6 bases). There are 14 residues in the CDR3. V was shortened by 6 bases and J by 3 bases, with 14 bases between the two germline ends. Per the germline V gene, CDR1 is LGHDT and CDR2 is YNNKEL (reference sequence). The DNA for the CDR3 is TGTGCCAGCAGTCCTGACGGGGGGCACACTGAAGCTTTCTTT. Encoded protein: CASSPDGGHTEAFF.

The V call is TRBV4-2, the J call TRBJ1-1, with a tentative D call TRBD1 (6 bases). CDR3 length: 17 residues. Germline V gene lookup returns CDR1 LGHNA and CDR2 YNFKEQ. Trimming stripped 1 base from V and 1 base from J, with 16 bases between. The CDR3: CASSQGEGGHANTEAFF. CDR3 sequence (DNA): TGTGCCAGCAGCCAAGGGGAGGGGGGACACGCGAACACTGAAGCTTTCTTT.